This T cell receptor (beta chain) was captured in a study of blood T cell repertoires in COVID-19. Across the whole study: Samples taken during acute and convalescent COVID-19 were collected in the United States, Italy and Spain. T cells, B-cell-depleted T cells, or PBMCs supplied cDNA or gDNA.

Authors' processing steps: Reference gene primer amplification in the assay estimated nucleated cell counts. Produced via immunoSEQ multiplex PCR; TCRdb's table is partial and in-frame only. The V and J calls and the clone size are those of that table, but D and trimming were determined from the DNA. Found here are approximately 260,000 clones, 87% of them singletons; the top ten hold around 7.2%. The receptor was derived from a man aged 60 to 69 who had recovered from COVID-19. The specimen sequenced was peripheral blood.

CDR3 sequence reads: CASSELSGYNSPLHF. The CDR3 DNA reads as TGTGCCAGCAGTGAATTGTCGGGCTATAATTCACCCCTCCACTTT. This chain joins TRBV25-1 and TRBJ1-6; D gene ambiguous. The CDR3 length is 15 residues. Between the trimmed V and J ends, which lost 1 base and 3 bases, there was a span of 7 bases. CDR1 and CDR2 (germline): MGHDK, SYGVNS. Looking up the rest from reference TRBV25-1 and TRBJ1-6 gives the full variable domain: EADIYQTPRYLVIGTGKKITLECSQTMGHDKMYWYQQDPGMELHLIHYSYGVNSTEKGDLSSESTVSRIRTEHFPLTLESARPSHTSQYLCASSELSGYNSPLHFGNGTRLTVT.